Presented here are 12 T cell receptor beta chains from one specimen sequenced in a study of cytomegalovirus exposure and HLA in healthy donors. The PCR used 60 Vbeta and 13 Jbeta primers. Generated by immunoSEQ multiplex PCR, the TCRdb table keeps only in-frame clones and is missing some. Of approximately 160,000 clones listed, approximately 81% are singletons. Sequencing used PBMCs. The receptors come from a man between 45 and 60 years old in good health and CMV-seropositive.

This chain links TRBV6-5 with TRBJ1-1, with a tentative D call TRBD1 (6 bases). The CDR3 loop spans 14 amino acids. Trimming took off 6 bases at V and 0 bases at J, with 11 bases between the two ends. CDR1 MNHEY and CDR2 SVGAGI come from the germline V gene. The CDR3 sequence: CASSQGIMNTEAFF. The CDR3 nucleotides read TGTGCCAGCAGCCAGGGGATTATGAACACTGAAGCTTTCTTT.

The V call is TRBV7-9, the J call TRBJ2-7; 9 nucleotides match TRBD1. Germline trimming cut 4 bases from V and 7 bases from J; bases unmatched to any gene: 11. CDR1 and CDR2 (germline): SEHNR, FQNEAQ (reference sequence). The CDR3 contains 15 residues. As DNA, the CDR3 is TGTGCCAGCAGCTCCTGGACAGGGGACCATCGAGAGCAGTACTTC. This translates into CASSSWTGDHREQYF.

The V call is TRBV2, the J call TRBJ2-1; TRBD2 matches 9 bases. J was trimmed by 6 bases and V by 3 bases; bases with no gene match: 12. Germline values: CDR1 SNHLY, CDR2 FYNNEI. This CDR3 has 17 amino acids. In DNA form, the CDR3 reads TGTGCCAGCAGTGACGCCTGGGGTAGCGGGGGAGGCAATGAGCAGTTCTTC. Translating gives CASSDAWGSGGGNEQFF.

J is TRBJ1-1 and V is TRBV11-2; TRBD1 is a possible D gene (6 bases). V gave up 1 base and J gave up 3 bases, with 12 bases separating them. Per the germline V gene, CDR1 is SGHAT and CDR2 is FQNNGV. This CDR3 has 15 residues. In nucleotides, the CDR3 is TGTGCCAGCAGCTTAGTAGTCAGGGGAGACACTGAAGCTTTCTTT. It yields the protein CASSLVVRGDTEAFF.

The chain joins TRBV6-6 to TRBJ2-7, with no clear D. V was trimmed by 8 bases and J by 0 bases, leaving 8 bases between them. The CDR3 is 12 residues long. Germline CDR1 reads MNHNY; CDR2 reads SVGAGI (reference sequence). CDR3 DNA: TGTGCCAGCTTGGCGGACTCCTACGAGCAGTACTTC. This translates into CASLADSYEQYF.

V gene TRBV7-3 combines with J gene TRBJ2-3, with D tentatively TRBD1 (5 bases). V lost 5 bases, J lost 5 bases, and 14 bases lay in between. The CDR3 covers 14 residues. The germline V gene has CDR1 SGHTA and CDR2 FQGTGA. The CDR3 loop is CASSQPGIGDTQYF. The CDR3 DNA follows: TGTGCCAGCAGCCAACCAGGGATCGGAGATACGCAGTATTTT.

The rearrangement joins TRBV19 to TRBJ1-1; 8 bases are shared with TRBD1. This CDR3 spans 15 amino acids. The trim removed 3 bases at V and 5 bases at J, leaving 8 bases unmatched. Germline lookup yields CDR1 LNHDA and CDR2 SQIVND (reference sequence). CDR3 in amino acids: CASSIPRTGRTEAFF. In DNA, the CDR3 is TGTGCCAGTAGTATCCCGCGGACAGGGCGGACTGAAGCTTTCTTT.

A single count supports this clone. V usage is TRBV2 and J usage is TRBJ1-3, with D perhaps TRBD1 (6 bases). The CDR3 runs to 14 residues. V was pared by 4 bases and J by 4 bases, with 11 bases between. Germline V gene data show CDR1 as SNHLY and CDR2 as FYNNEI. The CDR3: CASSVLQGGNTIYF. DNA of the CDR3: TGTGCCAGCAGTGTTTTACAGGGAGGAAACACCATATATTTT.

The DNA for the CDR3 is TGTGCCAGTAGACAGGGCTTCATTAGCAATCAGCCCCAGCATTTT. It yields the protein CASRQGFISNQPQHF. This chain uses TRBV19 with TRBJ1-5; D perhaps matches TRBD1 (6 bases). Germline CDR1 reads LNHDA; CDR2 reads SQIVND (reference sequence). Trimming took 6 bases from V and 0 from J, leaving 12 bases between them. The CDR3 runs to 15 residues.

This clone appeared a few times. The chain is built from TRBV2 and TRBJ1-4, with D perhaps matching TRBD1 (5 bases). The germline V gene encodes CDR1 SNHLY and CDR2 FYNNEI. V was shortened by 10 bases and J by 3 bases, with 15 bases between the two germline ends. The CDR3 totals 14 residues. CDR3 nucleotide sequence: TGTGCCACCCACGGGGGGAGGGCTAATGAAAAACTGTTTTTT. This encodes CATHGGRANEKLFF.

This chain connects TRBV28 to TRBJ1-1; D is uncertain. CDR3 length: 17 amino acids. Trimming shortened V by 3 bases and J by 0 bases, and 17 bases separated the two germline ends. From germline, CDR1 is MDHEN and CDR2 SYDVKM. CDR3 coding DNA: TGTGCCAGCAGTTTTTCCCCCGAAAGCCCCGTGAACACTGAAGCTTTCTTT. Its translation is CASSFSPESPVNTEAFF. Combining the CDR3 with reference TRBV28 and TRBJ1-1 gives the whole variable domain DVKVTQSSRYLVKRTGEKVFLECVQDMDHENMFWYRQDPGLGLRLIYFSYDVKMKEKGDIPEGYSVSREKKERFSLILESASTNQTSMYLCASSFSPESPVNTEAFFGQGTRLTVV.

The rearrangement uses TRBV27 and TRBJ2-5; the match to TRBD1 covers 9 bases. Germline assignment: CDR1 MNHEY and CDR2 SMNVEV (reference sequence). The CDR3 covers 13 residues. V lost 6 bases and J lost 5; bases outside the gene matches: 4. The CDR3 protein is CASRRDRGETQYF. The CDR3 DNA reads TGTGCCAGCAGACGAGACAGGGGGGAGACCCAGTACTTC.